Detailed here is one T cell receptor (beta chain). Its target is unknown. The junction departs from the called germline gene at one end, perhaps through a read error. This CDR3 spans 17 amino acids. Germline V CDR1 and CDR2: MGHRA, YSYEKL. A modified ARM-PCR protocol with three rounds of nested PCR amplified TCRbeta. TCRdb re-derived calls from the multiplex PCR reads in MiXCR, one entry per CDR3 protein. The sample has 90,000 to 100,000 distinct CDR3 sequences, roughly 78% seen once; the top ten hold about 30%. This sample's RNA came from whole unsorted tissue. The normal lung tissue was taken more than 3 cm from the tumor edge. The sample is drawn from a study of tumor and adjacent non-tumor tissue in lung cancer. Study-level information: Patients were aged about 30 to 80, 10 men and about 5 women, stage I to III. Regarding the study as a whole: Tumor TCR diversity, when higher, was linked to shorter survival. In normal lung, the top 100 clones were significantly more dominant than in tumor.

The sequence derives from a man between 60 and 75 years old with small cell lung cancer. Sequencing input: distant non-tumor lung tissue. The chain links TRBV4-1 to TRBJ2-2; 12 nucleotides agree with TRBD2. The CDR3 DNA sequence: TGCGCCAGCACCTCCCGGACTAGCGGGACGAACACGGGGGAACTGTTTTTT. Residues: CASTSRTSGTNTGELFF.